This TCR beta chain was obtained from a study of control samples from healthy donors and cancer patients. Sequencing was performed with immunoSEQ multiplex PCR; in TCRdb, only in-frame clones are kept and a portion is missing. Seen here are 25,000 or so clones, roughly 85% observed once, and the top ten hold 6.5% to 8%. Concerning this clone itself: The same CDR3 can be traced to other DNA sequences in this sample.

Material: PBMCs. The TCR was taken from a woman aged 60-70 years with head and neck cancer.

The CDR3 DNA follows: TGTGCCAGCAGCCGGACAGGAAATAATTCACCCCTCCACTTT. Translating it yields CASSRTGNNSPLHF. The chain recombines TRBV11-1 with TRBJ1-6, with TRBD1 matching 7 bases. V lost 5 bases to trimming and J lost 5 bases; unmatched junction nucleotides: 3. The CDR3 runs 14 residues. Germline V lookup: CDR1 SGHAT, CDR2 FQDESV (reference sequence).